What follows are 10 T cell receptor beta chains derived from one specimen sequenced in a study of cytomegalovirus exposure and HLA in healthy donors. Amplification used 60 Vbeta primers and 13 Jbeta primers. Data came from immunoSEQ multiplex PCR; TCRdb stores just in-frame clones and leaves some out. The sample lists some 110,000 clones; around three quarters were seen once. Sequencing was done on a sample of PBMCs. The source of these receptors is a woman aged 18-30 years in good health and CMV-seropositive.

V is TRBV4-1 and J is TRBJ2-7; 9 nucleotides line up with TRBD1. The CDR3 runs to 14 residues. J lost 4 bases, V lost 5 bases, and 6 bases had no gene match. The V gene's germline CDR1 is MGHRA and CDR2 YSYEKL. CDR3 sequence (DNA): TGCGCCAGCAGCACGCCGGGACAGGGTTACGAGCAGTACTTC. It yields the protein CASSTPGQGYEQYF.

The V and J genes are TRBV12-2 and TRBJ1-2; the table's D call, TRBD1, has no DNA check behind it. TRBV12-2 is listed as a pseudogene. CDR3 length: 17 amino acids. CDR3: CASRLPYPGVQNYGYTF. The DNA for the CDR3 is TGTGCAAGTCGCTTACCTTATCCAGGGGTCCAGAACTATGGCTACACCTTC.

The CDR3 region is CASSLGGMGRAFF. DNA for the CDR3: TGTGCCAGCAGTCTTGGAGGGATGGGTCGGGCTTTCTTT. The J gene is TRBJ1-1, the V gene TRBV2; D is unclear. Germline V CDR1 and CDR2: SNHLY, FYNNEI. V lost 5 bases and J lost 11, with 18 bases in between. The CDR3 length is 13 residues.

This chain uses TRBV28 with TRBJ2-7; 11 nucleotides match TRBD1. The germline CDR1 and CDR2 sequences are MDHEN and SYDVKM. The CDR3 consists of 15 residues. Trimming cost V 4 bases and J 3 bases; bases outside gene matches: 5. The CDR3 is CASSSGQGERYEQYF. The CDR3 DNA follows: TGTGCCAGCAGTTCGGGACAGGGGGAGCGCTACGAGCAGTACTTC.

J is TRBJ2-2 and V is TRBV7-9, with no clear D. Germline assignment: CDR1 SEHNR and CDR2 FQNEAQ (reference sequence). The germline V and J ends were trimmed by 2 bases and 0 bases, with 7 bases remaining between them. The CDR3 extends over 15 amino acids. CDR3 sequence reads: CASSLNPANTGELFF. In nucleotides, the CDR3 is TGTGCCAGCAGCTTAAACCCGGCGAACACCGGGGAGCTGTTTTTT. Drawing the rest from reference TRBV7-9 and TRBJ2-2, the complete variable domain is DTGVSQNPRHKITKRGQNVTFRCDPISEHNRLYWYRQTLGQGPEFLTYFQNEAQLEKSRLLSDRFSAERPKGSFSTLEIQRTEQGDSAMYLCASSLNPANTGELFFGEGSRLTVL.

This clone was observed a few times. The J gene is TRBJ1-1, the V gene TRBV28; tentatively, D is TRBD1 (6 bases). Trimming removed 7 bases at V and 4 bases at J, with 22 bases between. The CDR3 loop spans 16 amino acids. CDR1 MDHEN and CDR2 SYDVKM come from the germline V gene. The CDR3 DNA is TGTGCCAGCATGGCCGGAGCCAACTACAGGGTCACTGAAGCTTTCTTT. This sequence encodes CASMAGANYRVTEAFF. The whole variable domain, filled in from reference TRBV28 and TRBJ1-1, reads DVKVTQSSRYLVKRTGEKVFLECVQDMDHENMFWYRQDPGLGLRLIYFSYDVKMKEKGDIPEGYSVSREKKERFSLILESASTNQTSMYLCASMAGANYRVTEAFFGQGTRLTVV.

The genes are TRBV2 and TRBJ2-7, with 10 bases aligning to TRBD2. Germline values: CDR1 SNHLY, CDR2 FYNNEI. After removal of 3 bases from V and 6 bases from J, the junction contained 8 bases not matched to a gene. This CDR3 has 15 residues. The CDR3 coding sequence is TGTGCCAGCAGTGACCGAGCGGGAGGGCCTGGCGAGCAGTACTTC. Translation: CASSDRAGGPGEQYF.

The CDR3 DNA reads TGCGCCAGCAGCGAGCTAGGAAACACCGGGGAGCTGTTTTTT. Residues: CASSELGNTGELFF. V usage is TRBV5-1 and J usage is TRBJ2-2, with D hard to call. The CDR3 is 14 amino acids. Trimming shortened V by 4 bases and J by 2 bases, and 9 bases separated the two germline ends. The germline V gene encodes CDR1 SGHRS and CDR2 YFSETQ.

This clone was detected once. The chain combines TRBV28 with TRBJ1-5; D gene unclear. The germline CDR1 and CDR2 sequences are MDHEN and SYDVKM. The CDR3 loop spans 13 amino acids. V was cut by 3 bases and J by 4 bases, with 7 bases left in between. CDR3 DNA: TGTGCCAGCAGTTTCTTCCCGAATCAGCCCCAGCATTTT. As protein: CASSFFPNQPQHF.

In DNA, the CDR3 is TGTGCCAGCAGCCCCCGGACAGGGCAGGATCAGCCCCAGCATTTT. Its protein is CASSPRTGQDQPQHF. The V and J genes are TRBV7-8 and TRBJ1-5; 8 bases match TRBD1. This CDR3 is 15 amino acids long. V trimming: 5 bases; J trimming: 5 bases; junction bases outside the gene matches: 8. Germline V gene data show CDR1 as SGHVS and CDR2 as FQNEAQ.